Below, 24 T cell receptor beta chains from the same sample are listed, as sequenced in a study of cytomegalovirus exposure and HLA in healthy donors. Data came from immunoSEQ multiplex PCR; TCRdb stores just in-frame clones and leaves some out. This sample has about 280,000 clones, with 70% to 90% found just once. What was sequenced was PBMCs. These receptors were taken from a young woman in good health and CMV-seronegative.

J is TRBJ2-7 and V is TRBV11-2, with 8 bases fitting TRBD2. The CDR3 consists of 14 residues. CDR1 SGHAT and CDR2 FQNNGV come from the germline V gene. V shed 1 base and J 4 bases; nucleotides not matched to a gene: 3. This CDR3 reads CASSLGAGGYEQYF. The CDR3 nucleotides are TGTGCCAGCAGCTTAGGTGCGGGGGGATACGAGCAGTACTTC.

This clone was seen just once. The chain recombines TRBV12-2 with TRBJ1-2. TRBV12-2 is shown as a pseudogene. The CDR3 consists of 14 residues. In DNA form, the CDR3 reads TGTGCAAGTCGCCGGGTTCCAGCTAACTATGGCTACACCTTC. This codes for CASRRVPANYGYTF.

The J gene is TRBJ2-3, the V gene TRBV5-1; 13 positions match TRBD2. The CDR3 contains 16 residues. Unmatched junction bases numbered 7, after V lost 4 bases and J lost 5 bases. From germline, CDR1 is SGHRS and CDR2 YFSETQ. In DNA, the CDR3 is TGCGCCAGCAGCGCCGGGACTAGCGGGGATCTAGATACGCAGTATTTT. The encoded protein is CASSAGTSGDLDTQYF.

The CDR3 region is CASSPWTEDTEAFF. The DNA of the CDR3 is TGTGCCAGCAGCCCCTGGACTGAGGACACTGAAGCTTTCTTT. The V call is TRBV13, the J call TRBJ1-1; D unresolved. The CDR3 spans 14 residues. Trimming shortened V by 5 bases and J by 3 bases, and 13 bases separated the two germline ends. Looked up from germline, CDR1 is PRHDT and CDR2 is FYEKMQ (reference sequence).

V gene TRBV6-6 combines with J gene TRBJ1-5; TRBD1 is a possible D gene (6 bases). Per germline, CDR1 MNHNY and CDR2 SVGAGI (reference sequence). CDR3 size: 16 residues. V gave up 6 bases and J gave up 2 bases, with 17 bases separating them. CDR3 sequence: CASRSTGREGNQPQHF. The DNA for the CDR3 is TGTGCCAGCAGGTCCACAGGGAGGGAGGGCAATCAGCCCCAGCATTTT.

The CDR3 DNA reads as TGCGCCAGCAGCTCTTCACTCGCGACAGGGGTGGTCAGCACTGAAGCTTTCTTT. Protein sequence: CASSSSLATGVVSTEAFF. This sequence joins TRBV5-1 and TRBJ1-1; TRBD1 matches at 8 bases. V lost 3 bases, J lost 4 bases, and 17 bases stayed unmatched. The CDR3 contains 18 residues. Germline CDR1 is SGHRS and CDR2 is YFSETQ. The whole variable domain, filled in from reference TRBV5-1 and TRBJ1-1, reads KAGVTQTPRYLIKTRGQQVTLSCSPISGHRSVSWYQQTPGQGLQFLFEYFSETQRNKGNFPGRFSGRQFSNSRSEMNVSTLELGDSALYLCASSSSLATGVVSTEAFFGQGTRLTVV.

The CDR3 region is CASSLVRLNSNQPQHF. CDR3 bases: TGTGCCAGCAGCTTAGTGCGACTGAATAGCAATCAGCCCCAGCATTTT. The rearrangement links TRBV7-2 to TRBJ1-5; D is uncertain. The CDR3 covers 16 residues. CDR1 SGHTA and CDR2 FQGNSA come from the germline V gene. Trimming took 1 base from V and 0 from J, leaving 10 bases between them.

V gene TRBV29-1 combines with J gene TRBJ2-1; 12 bases align to TRBD2. The CDR3 is made up of 17 amino acids. The J segment lost 1 base and the V segment lost 7 bases, leaving 11 bases of the junction unmatched. Germline V gene data show CDR1 as SQVTM and CDR2 as ANQGSEA. The CDR3 sequence is CSAPGLAGTESYNEQFF. CDR3 nucleotides: TGCAGCGCCCCCGGACTAGCGGGAACCGAATCCTACAATGAGCAGTTCTTC.

Only one count was recorded for this clone. The J gene is TRBJ2-1, the V gene TRBV15; TRBD2 matches at 8 bases. J was trimmed by 8 bases and V by 1 base; bases with no gene match: 7. The CDR3 is 15 residues long. Germline CDR1 reads LNHNV; CDR2 reads YYDKDF (reference sequence). The CDR3 is CATSRGYSGSYEQFF. CDR3 nucleotide sequence: TGTGCCACCAGCAGAGGGTACAGCGGGAGCTATGAGCAGTTCTTC.

On this clone itself: A junction end diverges from the germline sequence, so it may reflect a read error. This chain connects TRBV6-6 to TRBJ2-5, with D perhaps being TRBD1 or TRBD2 (7 bases each). The CDR3 consists of 14 residues. Germline V gene lookup returns CDR1 MNHNY and CDR2 SVGAGI (reference sequence). The DNA for the CDR3 is TGTGCCGGCAGACAGGGCGGGGAGGGAGAGACCCAGTACTTC. The encoded protein is CAGRQGGEGETQYF.

This clone was seen a handful of times. This chain links TRBV6-4 with TRBJ1-2, with 7 bases that match TRBD1. There are 13 residues in the CDR3. With V trimmed by 4 bases and J by 11 bases, 10 bases remained unmatched. CDR1 is MRHNA, CDR2 SNTAGT, per germline. The CDR3 sequence: CASSGQGTGGYTF. Written as DNA, the CDR3 is TGTGCCAGCAGTGGACAGGGCACCGGAGGGTACACCTTC.

Comment on this clone: Other nucleotide sequences in the sample specify the same CDR3. The chain combines TRBV5-4 with TRBJ1-1; TRBD1 might be the D (5 bases). Germline CDR1 is SGHNT and CDR2 is YYREEE (reference sequence). The V and J ends lost 1 base and 4 bases respectively, with 8 bases between them. The length of the CDR3 is 13 residues. DNA of the CDR3: TGTGCCAGCAGCTTGCAGGGCCGCACTGAAGCTTTCTTT. It codes for CASSLQGRTEAFF.

In DNA, the CDR3 is TGCGCCAGCAGAGGCCGGCTAGCGGGAGTAGAAGAGCAGTACTTC. It is translated as CASRGRLAGVEEQYF. The chain uses TRBV5-1 and TRBJ2-7; 10 bases agree with TRBD2. V dropped 5 bases and J dropped 7; count of bases not matched to a gene: 12. CDR1 and CDR2 (germline): SGHRS, YFSETQ. This CDR3 is 15 amino acids long. Variable domain in full (rest from reference TRBV5-1 and TRBJ2-7): KAGVTQTPRYLIKTRGQQVTLSCSPISGHRSVSWYQQTPGQGLQFLFEYFSETQRNKGNFPGRFSGRQFSNSRSEMNVSTLELGDSALYLCASRGRLAGVEEQYFGPGTRLTVT.

The chain has TRBV2 and TRBJ2-6; 9 bases are shared with TRBD1. V lost 6 bases and J lost 1; bases outside the gene matches: 7. CDR3 length: 17 residues. Germline V gene lookup returns CDR1 SNHLY and CDR2 FYNNEI. This chain's CDR3 is CASSPYGQGSGANVLTF. The DNA for the CDR3 is TGTGCCAGCAGCCCATACGGACAGGGGTCTGGGGCCAACGTCCTGACTTTC.

The chain links TRBV25-1 to TRBJ2-2; D possibly corresponds to TRBD1 (5 bases). Looked up from germline, CDR1 is MGHDK and CDR2 is SYGVNS. Trimming pared 1 base from V and 7 bases from J, leaving 13 bases between. The CDR3 runs 15 residues. DNA for the CDR3: TGTGCCAGCAGTGAATTAGGGGTTCAACACGGGGAGCTGTTTTTT. It codes for CASSELGVQHGELFF.

This clone was seen only once. The chain couples TRBV9 to TRBJ1-2, with TRBD1 identical over 10 bases. The CDR3 sequence is 13 residues long. V lost 4 bases and J lost 7; bases outside the gene matches: 4. Looked up from germline, CDR1 is SGDLS and CDR2 is YYNGEE. Written as DNA, the CDR3 is TGTGCCAGCAGCCCGGGACAGGGGCCTGGCTACACCTTC. Encoded protein: CASSPGQGPGYTF.

V and J are TRBV6-1 and TRBJ2-1; 12 bases fit TRBD2. V lost 6 bases, J lost 10 bases, and 4 bases stayed unmatched. CDR3 size: 13 residues. Per germline, CDR1 MNHNS and CDR2 SASEGT. This chain's CDR3 is CASRTSGRPEQFF. The CDR3 DNA reads TGTGCCAGCAGGACTAGCGGGAGACCCGAGCAGTTCTTC.

The CDR3 loop reads CASSVADRAYGYTF. The CDR3 DNA reads as TGTGCCAGCAGCGTAGCCGACAGGGCCTATGGCTACACCTTC. The chain recombines TRBV9 with TRBJ1-2; 7 bases are shared with TRBD1. The germline V gene encodes CDR1 SGDLS and CDR2 YYNGEE. CDR3 length equals 14 residues. Unmatched junction bases numbered 3, after V lost 0 bases and J lost 4 bases.

This chain links TRBV11-2 with TRBJ1-1; D is uncertain. The CDR3 extends over 11 amino acids. Germline CDR1 and CDR2: SGHAT and FQNNGV. The V end lost 4 bases, the J end lost 11 bases, and 11 bases lay between the germline ends. The CDR3 is CASSSPSRAFF. CDR3 coding DNA: TGTGCCAGCAGCTCCCCATCACGGGCTTTCTTT.

This chain connects TRBV27 to TRBJ2-4; tentatively, D is TRBD1 (5 bases). Germline loops: CDR1 MNHEY, CDR2 SMNVEV (reference sequence). This CDR3 is 13 amino acids long. Trimming removed 10 bases from V and 9 bases from J, with 19 bases in between. The CDR3 sequence is CAIRNLDTGIQYF. CDR3 DNA sequence: TGTGCCATCCGCAATCTGGACACGGGCATTCAGTACTTC.

Note on this clone: This sample includes further DNA sequences coding for the same CDR3. The chain recombines TRBV30 with TRBJ1-3, with D possibly being TRBD1 (5 bases). CDR3 size: 14 residues. Germline V lookup: CDR1 GTSNPN, CDR2 SVGIG (reference sequence). The V gene lost 3 bases and the J gene lost 0 bases, with 9 bases spanning the gap. CDR3 in DNA: TGTGCCTGGAGCACAGGCGACTCTGGAAACACCATATATTTT. This gives the protein CAWSTGDSGNTIYF.

The J gene is TRBJ1-5, the V gene TRBV19, with 7 positions matching TRBD1. The CDR3 contains 16 residues. Germline-derived CDR1 and CDR2 are LNHDA and SQIVND (reference sequence). The ends lost 4 bases at V and 5 bases at J; junction bases unmatched: 11. The CDR3 DNA sequence: TGTGCCAGTAGTAGAACAAGACAGGGACCCTATCAGCCCCAGCATTTT. It codes for CASSRTRQGPYQPQHF.

This chain connects TRBV27 to TRBJ1-2; possible D gene TRBD1, 5 bases. Trimming left V 0 bases short and J 5 bases short, with 13 bases between. CDR1 is MNHEY, CDR2 SMNVEV, per germline (reference sequence). This CDR3 has 15 amino acids. Here the CDR3 reads CASSLSVGLLYGYTF. The CDR3, as DNA: TGTGCCAGCAGTTTATCGGTGGGGCTTCTTTATGGCTACACCTTC.

This clone was observed once. V is TRBV9 and J is TRBJ1-5, with 7 bases fitting TRBD1. Unmatched junction bases numbered 8, after V lost 0 bases and J lost 11 bases. This CDR3 comprises 14 residues. The germline CDR1 and CDR2 sequences are SGDLS and YYNGEE. The CDR3 reads CASSVGQGVGAQHF. The CDR3, as DNA: TGTGCCAGCAGCGTAGGCCAGGGGGTTGGAGCCCAGCATTTT.